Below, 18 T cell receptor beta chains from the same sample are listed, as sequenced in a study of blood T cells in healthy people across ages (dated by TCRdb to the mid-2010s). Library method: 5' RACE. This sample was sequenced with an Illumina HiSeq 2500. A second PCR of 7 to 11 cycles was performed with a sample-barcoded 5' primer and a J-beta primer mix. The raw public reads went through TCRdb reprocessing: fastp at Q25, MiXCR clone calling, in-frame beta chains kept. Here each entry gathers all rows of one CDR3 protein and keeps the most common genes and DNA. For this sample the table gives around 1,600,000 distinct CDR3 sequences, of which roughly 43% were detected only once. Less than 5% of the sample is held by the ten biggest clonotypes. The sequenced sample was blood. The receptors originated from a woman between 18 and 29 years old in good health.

The CDR3 here is CASSPADRVTEAFF. CDR3 bases: TGTGCCAGCTCACCCGCAGACAGGGTCACTGAAGCTTTCTTT. The V gene is TRBV18, the J gene TRBJ1-1; the match to TRBD1 covers 7 bases. The germline gives CDR1 KGHSH, CDR2 LQKENI. The CDR3 runs 14 residues. Germline trimming cut 3 bases from V and 4 bases from J; bases unmatched to any gene: 5.

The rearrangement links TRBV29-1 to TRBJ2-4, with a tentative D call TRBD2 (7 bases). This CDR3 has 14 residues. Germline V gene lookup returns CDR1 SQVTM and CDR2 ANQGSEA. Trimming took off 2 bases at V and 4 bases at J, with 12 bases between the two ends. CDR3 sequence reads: CSVERGEGKNIQYF. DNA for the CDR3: TGCAGCGTTGAAAGGGGGGAGGGGAAAAACATTCAGTACTTC.

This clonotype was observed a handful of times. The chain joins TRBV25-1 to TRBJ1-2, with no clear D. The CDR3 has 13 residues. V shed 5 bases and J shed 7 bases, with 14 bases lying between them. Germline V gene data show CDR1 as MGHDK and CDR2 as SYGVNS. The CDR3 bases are TGTGCCAGCAGTATTTCACTCGGGGTTGGCTACACCTTC. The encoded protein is CASSISLGVGYTF.

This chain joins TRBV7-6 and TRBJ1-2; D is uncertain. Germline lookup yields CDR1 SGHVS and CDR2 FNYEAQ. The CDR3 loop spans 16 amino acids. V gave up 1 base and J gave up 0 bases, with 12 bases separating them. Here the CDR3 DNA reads TGTGCCAGCAGCTTAGGTATACGGCAATCTAACTATGGCTACACCTTC. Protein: CASSLGIRQSNYGYTF.

The CDR3 coding sequence is TGCAGCGCTATTAGCGGGGTGGGGGATACGCAGTATTTT. It specifies CSAISGVGDTQYF. The V gene is TRBV29-1, the J gene TRBJ2-3, with TRBD2 identical over 8 bases. CDR1 and CDR2 from the germline V gene are SQVTM and ANQGSEA. V gave up 7 bases and J gave up 6 bases; unmatched junction bases: 9. The CDR3 extends over 13 amino acids.

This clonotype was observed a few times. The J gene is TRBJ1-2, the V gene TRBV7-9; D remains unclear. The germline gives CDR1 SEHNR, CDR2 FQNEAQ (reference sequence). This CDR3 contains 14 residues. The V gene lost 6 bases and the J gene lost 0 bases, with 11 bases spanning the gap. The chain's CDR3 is CASRPTTTNYGYTF. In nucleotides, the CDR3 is TGTGCCAGCAGACCAACGACCACTAACTATGGCTACACCTTC.

The DNA for the CDR3 is TGTGCCAGCAGCGCACAGGTTAGCTATGGCTACACCTTC. As protein: CASSAQVSYGYTF. This chain joins TRBV11-2 and TRBJ1-2; perhaps TRBD1 as D (5 bases). The CDR3 totals 13 residues. Germline CDR1 is SGHAT and CDR2 is FQNNGV. V lost 5 bases to trimming and J lost 4 bases, with 11 bases between them.

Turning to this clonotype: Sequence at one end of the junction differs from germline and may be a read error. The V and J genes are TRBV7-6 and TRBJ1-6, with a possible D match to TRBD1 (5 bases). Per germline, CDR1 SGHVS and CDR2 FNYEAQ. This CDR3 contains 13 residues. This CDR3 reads CASNLLQGSPLHF. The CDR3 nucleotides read TGTGCCAGCAACTTACTTCAGGGATCACCCCTCCACTTT.

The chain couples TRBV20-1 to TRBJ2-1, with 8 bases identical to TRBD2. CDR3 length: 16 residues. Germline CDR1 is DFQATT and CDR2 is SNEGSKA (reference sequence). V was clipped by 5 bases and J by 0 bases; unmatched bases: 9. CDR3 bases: TGCAGTGCTCTTACCGGACTAGCAGACTCCTACAATGAGCAGTTCTTC. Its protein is CSALTGLADSYNEQFF.

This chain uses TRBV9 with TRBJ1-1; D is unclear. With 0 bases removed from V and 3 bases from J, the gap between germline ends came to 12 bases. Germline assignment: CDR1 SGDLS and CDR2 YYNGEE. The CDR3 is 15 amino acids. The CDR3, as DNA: TGTGCCAGCAGCGTAGTATGGGGTTCGGACACTGAAGCTTTCTTT. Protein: CASSVVWGSDTEAFF.

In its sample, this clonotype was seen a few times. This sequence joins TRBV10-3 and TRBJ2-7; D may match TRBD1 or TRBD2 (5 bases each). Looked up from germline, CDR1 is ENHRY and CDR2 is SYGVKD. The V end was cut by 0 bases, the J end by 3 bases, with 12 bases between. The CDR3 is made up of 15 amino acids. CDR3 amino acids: CAISESAGTNYEQYF. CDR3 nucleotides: TGTGCCATCAGTGAGTCGGCAGGGACCAACTACGAGCAGTACTTC.

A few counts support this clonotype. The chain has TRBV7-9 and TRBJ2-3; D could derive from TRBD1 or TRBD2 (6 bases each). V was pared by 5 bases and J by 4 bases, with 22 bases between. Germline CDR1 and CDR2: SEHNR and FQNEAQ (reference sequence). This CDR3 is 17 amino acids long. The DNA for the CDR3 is TGTGCCAGCAGCCCGAATCTTCGGGGGCTAGCAGCAGATACGCAGTATTTT. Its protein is CASSPNLRGLAADTQYF.

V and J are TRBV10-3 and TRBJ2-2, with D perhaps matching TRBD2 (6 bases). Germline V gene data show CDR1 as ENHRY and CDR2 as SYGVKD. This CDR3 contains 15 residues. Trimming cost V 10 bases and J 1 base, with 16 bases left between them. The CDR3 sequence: CASIQGGVNTGELFF. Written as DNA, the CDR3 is TGTGCCAGCATCCAAGGAGGGGTGAACACCGGGGAGCTGTTTTTT.

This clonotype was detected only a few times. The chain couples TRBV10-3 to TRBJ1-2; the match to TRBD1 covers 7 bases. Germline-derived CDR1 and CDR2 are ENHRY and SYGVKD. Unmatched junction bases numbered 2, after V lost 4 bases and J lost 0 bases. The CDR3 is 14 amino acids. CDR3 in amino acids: CAISGGTANYGYTF. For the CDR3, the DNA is TGTGCCATCAGTGGAGGGACAGCTAACTATGGCTACACCTTC.

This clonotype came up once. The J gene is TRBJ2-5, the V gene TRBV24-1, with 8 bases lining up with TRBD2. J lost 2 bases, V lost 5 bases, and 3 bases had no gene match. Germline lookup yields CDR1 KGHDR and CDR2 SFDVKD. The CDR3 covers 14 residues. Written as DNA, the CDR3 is TGTGCCACCAGTGGGGCTAGCGGGCAAGAGACCCAGTACTTC. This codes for CATSGASGQETQYF.

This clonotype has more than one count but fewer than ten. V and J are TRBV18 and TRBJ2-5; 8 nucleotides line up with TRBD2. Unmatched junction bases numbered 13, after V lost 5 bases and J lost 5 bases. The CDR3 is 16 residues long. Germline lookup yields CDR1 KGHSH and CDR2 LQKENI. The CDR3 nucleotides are TGTGCCAGCTCATCCTCTAGCGGGCCCTCTCGGGAGACCCAGTACTTC. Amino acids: CASSSSSGPSRETQYF.

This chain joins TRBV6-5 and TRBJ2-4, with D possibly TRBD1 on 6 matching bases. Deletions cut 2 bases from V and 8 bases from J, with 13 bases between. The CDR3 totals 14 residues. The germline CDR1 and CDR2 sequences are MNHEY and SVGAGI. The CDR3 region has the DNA TGTGCCAGCAGTTACGCCAGGGGTGTACACATTCAGTACTTC. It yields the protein CASSYARGVHIQYF.

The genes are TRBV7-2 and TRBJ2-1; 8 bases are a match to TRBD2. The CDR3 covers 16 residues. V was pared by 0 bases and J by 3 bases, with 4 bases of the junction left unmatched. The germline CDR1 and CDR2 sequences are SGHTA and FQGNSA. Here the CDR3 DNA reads TGTGCCAGCAGCTTAGCTCCAGCGGGAGTCTACAATGAGCAGTTCTTC. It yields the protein CASSLAPAGVYNEQFF.